This T cell receptor (beta chain) was obtained from a study of response to subunit inactivated influenza vaccine. The V gene's germline CDR1 is SQVTM and CDR2 ANQGSEA. V lost 7 bases and J 2 bases, leaving 12 bases between the germline ends. CDR3 length: 13 residues. General study points: It was the authors' suggestion that each seasonal influenza vaccination recruits few new T cells.

In this sample, this clonotype turned up a few times. Its antigen is unknown. TCRdb re-derived calls from the RT-PCR reads in MiXCR, one entry per CDR3 protein. The repertoire has more than 700,000 distinct CDR3 sequences, 21% of them found once; the top ten carry roughly 10%. The receptor's source is a man aged 50-60 years who received an inactivated influenza vaccine. This specimen was PBMCs from blood, taken 5 days after vaccination. The V call is TRBV29-1, the J call TRBJ2-1; the D gene is possibly TRBD2 (7 bases). CDR3 coding DNA: TGCAGCGCGCGGGGGCTTACCTACAATGAGCAGTTCTTC. Amino acids: CSARGLTYNEQFF.